The 21 T cell receptor beta chains below were found in one sample sequenced in a study of ipilimumab plus nivolumab after autologous stem cell transplantation listed by TCRdb under 2021. The library was made by the immunoSEQ multiplex PCR assay. Drawn from immuneACCESS, this table holds only the in-frame rearrangements with V and J called that TCRdb kept. Clones are partly lost; checked studies trace under half to an unresolved V gene and leave the rest unexplained. This sample holds over 35,000 clones; 80% to 95% were observed only once. Of the sample, over 0.85% is held by the ten largest clones. The sequenced sample was PBMCs, obtained in a trial of ipilimumab plus nivolumab as post-transplant consolidation. Every receptor here comes from a male donor with multiple myeloma.

The chain combines TRBV28 with TRBJ1-2; D is ambiguous. The germline gives CDR1 MDHEN, CDR2 SYDVKM. Trimming pared 3 bases from V and 3 bases from J, leaving 2 bases between. The CDR3 is made up of 11 amino acids. CDR3 region: CASSFDYGYTF. The DNA of the CDR3 is TGTGCCAGCAGTTTCGACTATGGCTACACCTTC.

The gene calls are TRBV2 and TRBJ1-2, with TRBD1 identical over 7 bases. The CDR3 contains 14 residues. Unmatched junction bases numbered 8, after V lost 6 bases and J lost 4 bases. CDR1 is SNHLY and CDR2 is FYNNEI in the germline V gene. The CDR3 loop reads CASSPLTGAYGYTF. The CDR3 bases are TGTGCCAGCAGCCCCCTTACAGGGGCCTATGGCTACACCTTC.

The chain has TRBV6-5 and TRBJ2-5; D could derive from TRBD1 or TRBD2 (6 bases each). CDR3 length: 14 residues. CDR1 MNHEY and CDR2 SVGAGI come from the germline V gene. The ends were cut back, 6 bases at V and 5 bases at J, with 16 bases in the middle. The CDR3 spells CASRRGGLWETQYF. CDR3 DNA sequence: TGTGCCAGCAGGCGTGGGGGGCTCTGGGAGACCCAGTACTTC.

The rearrangement joins TRBV7-9 to TRBJ1-1; 7 nucleotides align to TRBD1. CDR1 and CDR2 from the germline V gene are SEHNR and FQNEAQ (reference sequence). V was clipped by 6 bases and J by 10 bases; unmatched bases: 11. The CDR3 runs to 13 residues. The CDR3 protein is CASRDRQGYLAFF. DNA of the CDR3: TGTGCCAGCAGAGACCGACAGGGTTATTTAGCTTTCTTT. The full variable domain, its missing parts supplied by reference TRBV7-9 and TRBJ1-1, is DTGVSQNPRHKITKRGQNVTFRCDPISEHNRLYWYRQTLGQGPEFLTYFQNEAQLEKSRLLSDRFSAERPKGSFSTLEIQRTEQGDSAMYLCASRDRQGYLAFFGQGTRLTVV.

J is TRBJ2-7 and V is TRBV7-9; 7 nucleotides align to TRBD1. The J segment lost 3 bases and the V segment lost 4 bases, leaving 6 bases of the junction unmatched. The CDR3 has 14 amino acids. Germline CDR1 and CDR2: SEHNR and FQNEAQ (reference sequence). CDR3 in DNA: TGTGCCAGCAGCTCGACAGGGTTGAACTACGAGCAGTACTTC. Its translation is CASSSTGLNYEQYF.

V gene TRBV7-6 combines with J gene TRBJ2-1; TRBD1 agrees at 7 bases. CDR3 length: 15 amino acids. Germline trimming cut 4 bases from V and 6 bases from J; bases unmatched to any gene: 9. Germline-derived CDR1 and CDR2 are SGHVS and FNYEAQ. CDR3 region: CASSSPGQKSNEQFF. The CDR3 region has the DNA TGTGCCAGCAGCTCGCCGGGACAGAAAAGCAATGAGCAGTTCTTC.

Here the CDR3 reads CASSYGVGGSTDTQYF. As DNA, the CDR3 is TGTGCCAGCAGTTACGGGGTTGGGGGGAGCACAGATACGCAGTATTTT. The chain recombines TRBV6-5 with TRBJ2-3, with D possibly TRBD2 on 6 matching bases. Germline values: CDR1 MNHEY, CDR2 SVGAGI. There are 16 residues in the CDR3. V was clipped by 2 bases and J by 0 bases, with 12 bases between them.

The chain recombines TRBV6-1 with TRBJ2-7; TRBD1 might be the D (5 bases). CDR1 is MNHNS and CDR2 is SASEGT in the germline V gene. Trimming stripped 1 base from V and 3 bases from J, with 13 bases between. CDR3 size: 15 residues. CDR3 loop: CASSEGVQANYEQYF. CDR3 DNA sequence: TGTGCCAGCAGTGAAGGTGTACAGGCTAACTACGAGCAGTACTTC.

This clone has just one count. The chain couples TRBV6-6 to TRBJ2-3, with a tentative D call TRBD2 (5 bases). With 0 bases removed from V and 6 bases from J, the gap between germline ends came to 16 bases. The germline CDR1 and CDR2 sequences are MNHNY and SVGAGI (reference sequence). This CDR3 has 16 amino acids. Here the CDR3 DNA reads TGTGCCAGCAGTTACTCGAGCAGCCTAGCAAAGGATACGCAGTATTTT. Its protein product is CASSYSSSLAKDTQYF.

This chain joins TRBV5-1 and TRBJ2-5, with D possibly matching TRBD2 (6 bases). The V end was cut by 7 bases, the J end by 2 bases, with 9 bases between. CDR3 size: 12 residues. CDR1 is SGHRS and CDR2 is YFSETQ in the germline V gene. The CDR3 sequence: CASRGLQETQYF. CDR3 nucleotide sequence: TGCGCCAGCCGGGGACTGCAAGAGACCCAGTACTTC. Complete variable domain (other parts from reference TRBV5-1 and TRBJ2-5): KAGVTQTPRYLIKTRGQQVTLSCSPISGHRSVSWYQQTPGQGLQFLFEYFSETQRNKGNFPGRFSGRQFSNSRSEMNVSTLELGDSALYLCASRGLQETQYFGPGTRLLVL.

This chain links TRBV7-3 with TRBJ2-1, with TRBD2 matching 7 bases. Germline CDR1 SGHTA, CDR2 FQGTGA. V was clipped by 6 bases and J by 0 bases; unmatched bases: 11. This CDR3 is 17 amino acids long. The CDR3 loop is CASSRTAGLSSYNEQFF. Written as DNA, the CDR3 is TGTGCCAGCAGTCGTACAGCGGGACTGAGCTCCTACAATGAGCAGTTCTTC.

This sequence joins TRBV7-2 and TRBJ2-1, with unresolved D. The CDR3 loop spans 11 amino acids. The germline V and J ends were trimmed by 1 base and 9 bases, with 4 bases remaining between them. The V gene's germline CDR1 is SGHTA and CDR2 FQGNSA. The CDR3 coding sequence is TGTGCCAGCAGCTTAGGGTTTGAGCAGTTCTTC. Its translation is CASSLGFEQFF.

The J gene is TRBJ2-1, the V gene TRBV7-9; D remains unclear. V was pared by 3 bases and J by 3 bases, with 9 bases between. Germline values: CDR1 SEHNR, CDR2 FQNEAQ (reference sequence). The CDR3 covers 14 residues. CDR3 in amino acids: CASSFSGDYNEQFF. DNA of the CDR3: TGTGCCAGCAGCTTTTCCGGAGACTACAATGAGCAGTTCTTC.

The rearrangement links TRBV11-1 to TRBJ2-5; the match to TRBD1 covers 8 bases. The CDR3 is made up of 15 amino acids. Germline CDR1 reads SGHAT; CDR2 reads FQDESV (reference sequence). Trimming cost V 5 bases and J 2 bases; bases outside gene matches: 7. CDR3 in amino acids: CASSIQTGEQETQYF. CDR3 sequence (DNA): TGTGCCAGCAGCATCCAGACAGGGGAGCAAGAGACCCAGTACTTC.

This rearrangement joins TRBV29-1 to TRBJ2-5, with 10 positions matching TRBD2. This CDR3 is 14 amino acids long. With 4 bases clipped from V and 3 bases from J, the junction kept 5 bases outside the gene matches. Germline CDR1 reads SQVTM; CDR2 reads ANQGSEA. The CDR3 reads CSVARAGGKETQYF. The CDR3 region has the DNA TGCAGCGTTGCTCGAGCGGGAGGGAAAGAGACCCAGTACTTC.

This chain connects TRBV7-9 to TRBJ2-7; D not resolved. CDR3 length: 13 residues. V dropped 2 bases and J dropped 1 base, with 6 bases sitting between them. Germline V gene sequence: CDR1 SEHNR, CDR2 FQNEAQ (reference sequence). The CDR3 sequence is CASSLPDSYEQYF. DNA for the CDR3: TGTGCCAGCAGCTTACCAGATTCCTACGAGCAGTACTTC.

The J gene is TRBJ2-5, the V gene TRBV9; 7 nucleotides align to TRBD1. Germline V gene data show CDR1 as SGDLS and CDR2 as YYNGEE. The CDR3 sequence is 14 residues long. V gave up 3 bases and J gave up 5 bases; unmatched junction bases: 7. CDR3 sequence reads: CASSGGQVWETQYF. As DNA, the CDR3 is TGTGCCAGCAGCGGCGGACAGGTTTGGGAGACCCAGTACTTC.

This chain links TRBV7-9 with TRBJ2-5; 14 positions agree with TRBD2. Unmatched junction bases numbered 7, after V lost 5 bases and J lost 2 bases. CDR1 and CDR2 from the germline V gene are SEHNR and FQNEAQ (reference sequence). The CDR3 totals 17 residues. CDR3 amino acids: CASSPGRLAGGQETQYF. In DNA form, the CDR3 reads TGTGCCAGCAGCCCCGGAAGACTAGCGGGGGGGCAAGAGACCCAGTACTTC.

The gene calls are TRBV28 and TRBJ2-7, with TRBD1 matching 11 bases. Germline CDR1 reads MDHEN; CDR2 reads SYDVKM. This CDR3 contains 14 residues. The junction had 3 bases not matched to a gene; V was cut back by 6 bases and J by 2 bases. CDR3 nucleotides: TGTGCCAGCAGGACGGGACAGGGGGCCTACGAGCAGTACTTC. Its translation is CASRTGQGAYEQYF. The variable domain in full, completed from reference TRBV28 and TRBJ2-7, reads DVKVTQSSRYLVKRTGEKVFLECVQDMDHENMFWYRQDPGLGLRLIYFSYDVKMKEKGDIPEGYSVSREKKERFSLILESASTNQTSMYLCASRTGQGAYEQYFGPGTRLTVT.

This clone was observed a single time. The gene calls are TRBV4-3 and TRBJ2-3, with 9 nucleotides matching TRBD2. Germline assignment: CDR1 LGHNA and CDR2 YSLEER. V shed 2 bases and J 4 bases; nucleotides not matched to a gene: 4. There are 15 residues in the CDR3. The CDR3 DNA reads as TGCGCCAGCAGCCAAATAGCGGGAGTGCCAGATACGCAGTATTTT. It encodes CASSQIAGVPDTQYF.

The V call is TRBV5-6, the J call TRBJ2-6; possibly TRBD1 or TRBD2 for D (5 bases each). The germline V gene encodes CDR1 SGHDT and CDR2 YYEEEE. The CDR3 spans 17 residues. Trimming removed 4 bases at V and 0 bases at J, with 14 bases between. The CDR3 coding sequence is TGTGCCAGCAGCCACGGGACGTCTAGCTCTGGGGCCAACGTCCTGACTTTC. Encoded protein: CASSHGTSSSGANVLTF. Together with reference TRBV5-6 and TRBJ2-6, the CDR3 gives the full variable domain: DAGVTQSPTHLIKTRGQQVTLRCSPKSGHDTVSWYQQALGQGPQFIFQYYEEEERQRGNFPDRFSGHQFPNYSSELNVNALLLGDSALYLCASSHGTSSSGANVLTFGAGSRLTVL.